Sequencing of this TCR beta chain was carried out in a study of OX40 agonist ivuxolimab in advanced cancers. The germline V and J ends were trimmed by 2 bases and 0 bases, with 14 bases remaining between them. The CDR3 consists of 16 residues. Germline V gene lookup returns CDR1 SQVTM and CDR2 ANQGSEA. Assay: immunoSEQ multiplex PCR; the TCRdb copy retains only in-frame clones and omits some. The sample lists tens of thousands of clones, 80% to 95% occurring once. The rearrangement links TRBV29-1 to TRBJ1-3, with D possibly TRBD1 on 5 matching bases. This specimen was CD4+ or CD8+ T cells sorted from blood, taken in a trial of the OX40 agonist ivuxolimab. The sequence was collected from an adult with an advanced solid tumor such as melanoma, head and neck, liver or kidney cancer. CDR3 sequence reads: CSVESGDVNSGNTIYF. The CDR3 region has the DNA TGCAGCGTTGAATCCGGGGACGTCAACTCTGGAAACACCATATATTTT. Drawing the rest from reference TRBV29-1 and TRBJ1-3, the complete variable domain is SAVISQKPSRDICQRGTSLTIQCQVDSQVTMMFWYRQQPGQSLTLIATANQGSEATYESGFVIDKFPISRPNLTFSTLTVSNMSPEDSSIYLCSVESGDVNSGNTIYFGEGSWLTVV.